The 14 T cell receptor beta chains below all came from one sample that was sequenced in a study of shared clonotypes between healthy human individuals. Selected positively for CCR7 and CD45RO-negative, naive CD8 cells excluded terminally differentiated effector memory CD45RA+ cells. The data were produced by immunoSEQ multiplex PCR, yet TCRdb's version contains in-frame clones alone and is incomplete. The profile covers millions of clones, with about 95% appearing a single time and 0.9% to 1.4% taken by the ten largest. Sequenced material: naive CD8+ T cells sorted from blood. The source is a man aged 18 to 30 in good health.

The chain combines TRBV2 with TRBJ1-2, with D possibly being TRBD1 (5 bases). Germline V lookup: CDR1 SNHLY, CDR2 FYNNEI. V was trimmed by 4 bases and J by 0 bases, leaving 15 bases between them. The CDR3 has 16 residues. Written as DNA, the CDR3 is TGTGCCAGCAGTGGAGTCAGGGAGCCTCCTAACTATGGCTACACCTTC. Translated: CASSGVREPPNYGYTF.

The rearrangement uses TRBV27 and TRBJ2-1; TRBD2 aligns across 13 bases. The V segment lost 6 bases and the J segment 2 bases; nucleotides outside the gene matches: 4. Germline CDR1 reads MNHEY; CDR2 reads SMNVEV (reference sequence). This CDR3 is 16 amino acids long. Written as DNA, the CDR3 is TGTGCCAGCAGCGTGGGACTAGCGGGAACCTACAATGAGCAGTTCTTC. It codes for CASSVGLAGTYNEQFF.

This clone appeared a single time. This chain links TRBV30 with TRBJ1-5; D unresolved. Germline V gene lookup returns CDR1 GTSNPN and CDR2 SVGIG (reference sequence). The V and J ends lost 2 bases and 3 bases respectively, with 11 bases between them. CDR3 length: 14 amino acids. CDR3 in amino acids: CAWSLDGLNQPQHF. For the CDR3, the DNA is TGTGCCTGGAGTTTAGACGGCCTCAATCAGCCCCAGCATTTT.

V gene TRBV29-1 combines with J gene TRBJ2-7; the match to TRBD1 covers 9 bases. The CDR3 totals 15 residues. Germline assignment: CDR1 SQVTM and CDR2 ANQGSEA. V trimming: 0 bases; J trimming: 2 bases; junction bases outside the gene matches: 5. The CDR3 sequence is CSVEEVGQGAYEQYF. For the CDR3, the DNA is TGCAGCGTTGAAGAGGTGGGACAGGGAGCCTACGAGCAGTACTTC.

The chain couples TRBV21-1 to TRBJ2-7; TRBD1, the D gene given by the table, was not confirmed from the DNA. TRBV21-1 is a recognized pseudogene. The CDR3 covers 16 residues. CDR3 amino acids: CASSKGDRTLLRGQYF. CDR3 DNA sequence: TGTGCCAGCAGCAAAGGGGACAGGACACTCCTACGAGGGCAGTACTTC.

V gene TRBV6-5 combines with J gene TRBJ1-2; TRBD1 agrees at 9 bases. CDR1 is MNHEY, CDR2 SVGAGI, per germline. The CDR3 sequence is 14 residues long. The J segment lost 6 bases and the V segment lost 6 bases, leaving 8 bases of the junction unmatched. CDR3 nucleotides: TGTGCCAGCAGACCCGGGACAGGGACCGATGGCTACACCTTC. Translating it yields CASRPGTGTDGYTF.

V and J are TRBV6-5 and TRBJ2-5, with D tentatively TRBD2 (6 bases). With 0 bases removed from V and 4 bases from J, the gap between germline ends came to 12 bases. Germline loops: CDR1 MNHEY, CDR2 SVGAGI. The CDR3 has 15 residues. CDR3 protein: CASSYSGGTGETQYF. The CDR3 DNA reads TGTGCCAGCAGTTACTCTGGGGGGACGGGAGAGACCCAGTACTTC.

The V call is TRBV4-3, the J call TRBJ2-3; 9 bases are a match to TRBD1. Unmatched junction bases numbered 12, after V lost 3 bases and J lost 2 bases. In germline, CDR1 is LGHNA, CDR2 YSLEER. CDR3 length equals 18 residues. The CDR3 coding sequence is TGCGCCAGCAGCCAGCGAGGCGGACAGGGGAAAACCACAGATACGCAGTATTTT. It is translated as CASSQRGGQGKTTDTQYF.

The chain has TRBV7-2 and TRBJ2-6; 7 bases are a match to TRBD2. V dropped 5 bases and J dropped 0; count of bases not matched to a gene: 10. The CDR3 sequence is 18 residues long. Germline CDR1 SGHTA, CDR2 FQGNSA. As DNA, the CDR3 is TGTGCCAGCAGCCATGCGGCGGGAGACATCTCTGGGGCCAACGTCCTGACTTTC. Translation gives CASSHAAGDISGANVLTF.

The chain combines TRBV9 with TRBJ1-2; D gene uncertain. Germline-derived CDR1 and CDR2 are SGDLS and YYNGEE. V lost 3 bases, J lost 8 bases, and 14 bases lay in between. This CDR3 has 13 amino acids. The CDR3 region is CASSAYGFQGYTF. CDR3 in DNA: TGTGCCAGCAGCGCCTACGGGTTTCAAGGCTACACCTTC.

The chain employs TRBV7-9 and TRBJ2-1; weak D call: TRBD2 (5 bases). The V gene lost 8 bases and the J gene lost 5 bases, with 16 bases spanning the gap. CDR3 length: 14 amino acids. The germline V gene has CDR1 SEHNR and CDR2 FQNEAQ (reference sequence). The CDR3, as DNA: TGTGCCAGCTTCCACTTCGGGAACCACAATGAGCAGTTCTTC. Translating gives CASFHFGNHNEQFF.

This chain links TRBV4-1 with TRBJ2-7; no definite D call. Germline CDR1 MGHRA, CDR2 YSYEKL. The CDR3 is 14 amino acids. The V and J ends lost 1 base and 11 bases respectively, with 18 bases between them. The CDR3 nucleotides read TGCGCCAGCAGCCAAGTAATAGCCGCGGAAAAAGAGTACTTC. Amino acids: CASSQVIAAEKEYF.

The chain combines TRBV5-4 with TRBJ2-1, with a possible D match to TRBD2 (6 bases). Germline lookup yields CDR1 SGHNT and CDR2 YYREEE (reference sequence). The length of the CDR3 is 13 residues. V lost 4 bases to trimming and J lost 7 bases, with 12 bases between them. In DNA form, the CDR3 reads TGTGCCAGCAGCCCCCGGGACTCGAATGAGCAGTTCTTC. It translates to CASSPRDSNEQFF.

The chain couples TRBV7-2 to TRBJ2-1; either TRBD1 or TRBD2 may supply D (5 bases each). Germline V gene sequence: CDR1 SGHTA, CDR2 FQGNSA. Trimming left V 1 base short and J 3 bases short, with 13 bases between. CDR3 length equals 16 residues. Here the CDR3 reads CASSLGRDPNYNEQFF. The DNA of the CDR3 is TGTGCCAGCAGCTTAGGACGGGACCCTAACTACAATGAGCAGTTCTTC. Together with reference TRBV7-2 and TRBJ2-1, the CDR3 gives the full variable domain: GAGVSQSPSNKVTEKGKDVELRCDPISGHTALYWYRQSLGQGLEFLIYFQGNSAPDKSGLPSDRFSAERTGGSVSTLTIQRTQQEDSAVYLCASSLGRDPNYNEQFFGPGTRLTVL.